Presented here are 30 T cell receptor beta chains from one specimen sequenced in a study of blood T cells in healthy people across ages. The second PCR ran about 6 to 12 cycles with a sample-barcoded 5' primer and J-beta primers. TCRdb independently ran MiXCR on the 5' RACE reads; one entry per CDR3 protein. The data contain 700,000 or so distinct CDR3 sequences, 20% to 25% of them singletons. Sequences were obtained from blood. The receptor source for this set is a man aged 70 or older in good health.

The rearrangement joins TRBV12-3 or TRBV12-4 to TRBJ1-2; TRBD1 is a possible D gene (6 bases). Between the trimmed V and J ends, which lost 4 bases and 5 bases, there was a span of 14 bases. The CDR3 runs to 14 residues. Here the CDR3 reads CASSSPGTIYGYTF. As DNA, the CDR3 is TGTGCCAGCAGTTCCCCCGGGACAATTTATGGCTACACCTTC.

CDR3 DNA sequence: TGTGCCAGCAGTCAGGACAGAGTGGCTGGTGAGCAGTTCTTC. It specifies CASSQDRVAGEQFF. V gene TRBV6-6 combines with J gene TRBJ2-7; possibly TRBD1 for D (6 bases). The assigned J gene may be wrong: the sequence end matches TRBJ2-1 better. This CDR3 region has 14 residues. The germline gives CDR1 MNHNY, CDR2 SVGAGI (reference sequence).

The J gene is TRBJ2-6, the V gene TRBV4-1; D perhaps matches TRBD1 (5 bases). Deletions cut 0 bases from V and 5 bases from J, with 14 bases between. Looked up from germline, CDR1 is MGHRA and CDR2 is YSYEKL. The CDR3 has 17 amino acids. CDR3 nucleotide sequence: TGCGCCAGCAGCCAAGATAATTCCAGGGTTCGGGCCAACGTCCTGACTTTC. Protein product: CASSQDNSRVRANVLTF.

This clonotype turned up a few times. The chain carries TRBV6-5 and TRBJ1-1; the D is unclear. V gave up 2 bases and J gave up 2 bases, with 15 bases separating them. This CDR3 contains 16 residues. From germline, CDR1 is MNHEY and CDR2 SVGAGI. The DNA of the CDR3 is TGTGCCAGCAGTTACGCCCTGGCCAGAGTAAACACTGAAGCTTTCTTT. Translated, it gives CASSYALARVNTEAFF.

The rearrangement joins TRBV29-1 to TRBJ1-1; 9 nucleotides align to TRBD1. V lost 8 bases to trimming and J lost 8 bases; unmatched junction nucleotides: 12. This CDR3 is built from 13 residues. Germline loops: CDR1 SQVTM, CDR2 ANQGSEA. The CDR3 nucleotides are TGCAGCTCGATAGGGACAGGGCTGGACGAAGCTTTCTTT. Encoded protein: CSSIGTGLDEAFF.

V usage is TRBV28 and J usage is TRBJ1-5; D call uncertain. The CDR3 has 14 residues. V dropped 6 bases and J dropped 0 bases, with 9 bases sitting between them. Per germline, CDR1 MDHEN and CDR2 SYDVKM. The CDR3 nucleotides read TGTGCCAGCAGCCCCCTCAATAGCAATCAGCCCCAGCATTTT. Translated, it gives CASSPLNSNQPQHF.

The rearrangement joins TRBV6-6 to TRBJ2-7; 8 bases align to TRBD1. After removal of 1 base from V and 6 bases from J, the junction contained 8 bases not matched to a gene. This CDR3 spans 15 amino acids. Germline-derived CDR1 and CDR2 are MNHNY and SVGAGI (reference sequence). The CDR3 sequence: CASSYWGTGPGEQYF. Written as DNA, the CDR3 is TGTGCCAGCAGTTACTGGGGGACAGGTCCTGGCGAGCAGTACTTC.

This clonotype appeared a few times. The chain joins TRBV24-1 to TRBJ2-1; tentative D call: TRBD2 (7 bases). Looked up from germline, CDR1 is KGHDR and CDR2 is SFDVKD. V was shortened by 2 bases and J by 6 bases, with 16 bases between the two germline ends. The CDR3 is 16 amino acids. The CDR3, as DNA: TGTGCCACCAGTGATTACGGGGCGGGGGCGCCCAATGAGCAGTTCTTC. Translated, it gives CATSDYGAGAPNEQFF.

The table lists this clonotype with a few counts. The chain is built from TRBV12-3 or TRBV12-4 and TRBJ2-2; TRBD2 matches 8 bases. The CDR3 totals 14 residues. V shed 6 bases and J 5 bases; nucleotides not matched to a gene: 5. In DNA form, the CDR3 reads TGTGCCAGCAGCAACAGCGGGAGAACCGGGGAGCTGTTTTTT. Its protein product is CASSNSGRTGELFF.

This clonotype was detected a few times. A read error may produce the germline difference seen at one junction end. The DNA of the CDR3 is TGCAGTGCTAGGGCGACTAGCTACCAGGAGAAGTTCTTC. Amino acids: CSARATSYQEKFF. The chain uses TRBV20-1 and TRBJ2-5, with TRBD2 matching over 7 bases. The CDR3 runs 13 residues. Germline CDR1 and CDR2: DFQATT and SNEGSKA (reference sequence).

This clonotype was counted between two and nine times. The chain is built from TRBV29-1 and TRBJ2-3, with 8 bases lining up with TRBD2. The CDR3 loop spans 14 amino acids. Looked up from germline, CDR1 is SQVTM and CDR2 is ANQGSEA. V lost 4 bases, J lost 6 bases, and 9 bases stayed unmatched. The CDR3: CSVVPAGVMDTQYF. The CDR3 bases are TGCAGCGTTGTTCCAGCGGGAGTTATGGATACGCAGTATTTT.

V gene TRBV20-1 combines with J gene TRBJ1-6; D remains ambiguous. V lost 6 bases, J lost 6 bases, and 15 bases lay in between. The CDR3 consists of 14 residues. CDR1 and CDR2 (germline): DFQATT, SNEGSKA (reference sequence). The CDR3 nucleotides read TGCAGTGCCAGCGGCGGGGTCGGTAATTCACCCCTCCACTTT. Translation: CSASGGVGNSPLHF.

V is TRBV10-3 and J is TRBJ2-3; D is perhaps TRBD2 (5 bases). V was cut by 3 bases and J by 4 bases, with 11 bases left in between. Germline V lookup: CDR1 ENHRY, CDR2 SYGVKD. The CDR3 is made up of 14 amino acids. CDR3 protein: CAISDISGSDTQYF. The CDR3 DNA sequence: TGTGCCATCAGTGATATATCGGGGTCAGATACGCAGTATTTT.

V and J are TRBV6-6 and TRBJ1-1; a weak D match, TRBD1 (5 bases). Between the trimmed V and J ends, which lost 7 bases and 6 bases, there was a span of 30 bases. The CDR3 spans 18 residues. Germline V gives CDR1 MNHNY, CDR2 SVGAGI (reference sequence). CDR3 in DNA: TGTGCCAGCACAACAACTAGGGAGGGGTATAGGATTATCGCTGAAGCTTTCTTT. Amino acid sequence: CASTTTREGYRIIAEAFF.

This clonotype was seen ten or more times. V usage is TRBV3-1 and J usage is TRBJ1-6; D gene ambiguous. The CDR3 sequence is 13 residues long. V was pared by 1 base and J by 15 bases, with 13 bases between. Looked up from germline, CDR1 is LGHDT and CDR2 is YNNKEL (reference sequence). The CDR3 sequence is CASSQGPVSGLHF. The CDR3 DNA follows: TGTGCCAGCAGCCAAGGACCGGTATCAGGCCTCCACTTT.

The DNA of the CDR3 is TGTGCCAGCTCACACAAAGGGGAAGAGACCCAGTACTTC. Its translation: CASSHKGEETQYF. The chain joins TRBV18 to TRBJ2-5; a weak D match, TRBD1 (5 bases). V was trimmed by 4 bases and J by 3 bases, leaving 9 bases between them. The CDR3 has 13 amino acids. Germline CDR1 and CDR2: KGHSH and LQKENI. The variable domain in full, with the rest retrieved from reference TRBV18 and TRBJ2-5, is NAGVMQNPRHLVRRRGQEARLRCSPMKGHSHVYWYRQLPEEGLKFMVYLQKENIIDESGMPKERFSAEFPKEGPSILRIQQVVRGDSAAYFCASSHKGEETQYFGPGTRLLVL.

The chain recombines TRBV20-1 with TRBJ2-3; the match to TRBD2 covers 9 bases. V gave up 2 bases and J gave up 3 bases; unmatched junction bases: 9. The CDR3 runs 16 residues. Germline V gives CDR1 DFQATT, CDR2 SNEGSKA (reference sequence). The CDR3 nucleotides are TGCAGTGCTAGATTCCCGCGGGGGGGCGGGACAGATACGCAGTATTTT. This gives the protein CSARFPRGGGTDTQYF.

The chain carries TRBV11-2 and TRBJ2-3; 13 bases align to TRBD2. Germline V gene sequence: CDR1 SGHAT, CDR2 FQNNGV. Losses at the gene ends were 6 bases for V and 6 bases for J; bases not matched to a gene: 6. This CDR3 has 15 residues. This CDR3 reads CASRPGTSGIDTQYF. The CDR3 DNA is TGTGCCAGCAGACCCGGGACTAGCGGGATTGATACGCAGTATTTT.

The CDR3 loop reads CASSLAAGARRRTNEKLFF. Here the CDR3 DNA reads TGTGCCAGCAGTTTGGCTGCCGGGGCTCGAAGAAGGACTAATGAAAAACTGTTTTTT. J is TRBJ1-4 and V is TRBV27, with a possible D match to TRBD1 (5 bases). Trimming shortened V by 3 bases and J by 2 bases, and 22 bases separated the two germline ends. The CDR3 sequence is 19 residues long. Germline V lookup: CDR1 MNHEY, CDR2 SMNVEV (reference sequence).

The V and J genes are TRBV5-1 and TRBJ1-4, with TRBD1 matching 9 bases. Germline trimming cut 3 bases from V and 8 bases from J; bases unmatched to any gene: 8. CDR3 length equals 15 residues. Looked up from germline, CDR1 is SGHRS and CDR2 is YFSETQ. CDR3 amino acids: CASSSGTGREEKLFF. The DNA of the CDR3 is TGCGCCAGCAGCTCCGGGACAGGGAGAGAGGAAAAACTGTTTTTT. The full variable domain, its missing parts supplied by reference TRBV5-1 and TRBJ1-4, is KAGVTQTPRYLIKTRGQQVTLSCSPISGHRSVSWYQQTPGQGLQFLFEYFSETQRNKGNFPGRFSGRQFSNSRSEMNVSTLELGDSALYLCASSSGTGREEKLFFGSGTQLSVL.

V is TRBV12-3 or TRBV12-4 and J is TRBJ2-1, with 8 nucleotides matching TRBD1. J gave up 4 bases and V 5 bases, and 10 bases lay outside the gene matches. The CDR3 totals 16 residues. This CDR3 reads CASSRTGSSFYNEQFF. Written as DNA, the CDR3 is TGTGCCAGCAGTCGGACAGGGAGTTCTTTTTACAATGAGCAGTTCTTC.

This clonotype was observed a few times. The CDR3 DNA reads TGTGCCAGCAGTTTATGGCGTCCGGGACAGCCAAAGCTAGCCAAAAACATTCAGTACTTC. It encodes CASSLWRPGQPKLAKNIQYF. The chain has TRBV28 and TRBJ2-4, with 7 nucleotides matching TRBD1. The J segment lost 0 bases and the V segment lost 0 bases, leaving 14 bases of the junction unmatched. CDR3 length: 20 residues. CDR1 and CDR2 from the germline V gene are MDHEN and SYDVKM.

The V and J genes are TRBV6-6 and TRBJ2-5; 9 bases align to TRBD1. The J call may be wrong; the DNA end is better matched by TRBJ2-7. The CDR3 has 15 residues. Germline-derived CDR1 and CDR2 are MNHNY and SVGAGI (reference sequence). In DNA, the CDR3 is TGTGCCAGCAGTTCGGGACAGGGAAGCACCTACGAGCAGTACTTC. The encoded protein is CASSSGQGSTYEQYF.

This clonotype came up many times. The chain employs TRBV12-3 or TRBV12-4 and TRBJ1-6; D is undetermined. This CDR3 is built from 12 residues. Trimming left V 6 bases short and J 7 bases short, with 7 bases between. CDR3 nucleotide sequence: TGTGCCAGCAGGAAAGAGAATTCACCCCTCCACTTT. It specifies CASRKENSPLHF.

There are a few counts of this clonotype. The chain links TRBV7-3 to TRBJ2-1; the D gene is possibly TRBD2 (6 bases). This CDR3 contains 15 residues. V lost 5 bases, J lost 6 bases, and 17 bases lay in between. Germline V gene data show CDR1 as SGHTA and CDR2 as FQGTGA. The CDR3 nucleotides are TGTGCCAGCAGCCGACTAGGCGGGCCAGGCAATGAGCAGTTCTTC. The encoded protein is CASSRLGGPGNEQFF.

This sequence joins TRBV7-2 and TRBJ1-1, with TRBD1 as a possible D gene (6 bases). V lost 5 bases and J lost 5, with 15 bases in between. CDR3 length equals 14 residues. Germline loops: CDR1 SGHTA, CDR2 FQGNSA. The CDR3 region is CASSLVRGKTEAFF. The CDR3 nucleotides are TGTGCCAGCAGCCTCGTCAGGGGCAAGACTGAAGCTTTCTTT.

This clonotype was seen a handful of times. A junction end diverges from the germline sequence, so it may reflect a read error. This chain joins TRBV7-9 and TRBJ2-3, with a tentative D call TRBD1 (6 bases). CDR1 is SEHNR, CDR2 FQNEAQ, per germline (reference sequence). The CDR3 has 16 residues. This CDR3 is CTSSPPPGQRTDTQYF. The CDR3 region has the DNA TGTACCAGCAGCCCCCCTCCGGGACAACGCACAGATACGCAGTATTTT.

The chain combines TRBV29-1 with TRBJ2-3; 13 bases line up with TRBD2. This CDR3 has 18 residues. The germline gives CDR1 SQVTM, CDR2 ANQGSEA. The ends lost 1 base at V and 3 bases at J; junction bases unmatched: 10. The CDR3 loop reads CSVEAQGLAGVETDTQYF. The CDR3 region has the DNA TGCAGCGTTGAAGCTCAAGGACTAGCGGGAGTTGAGACAGATACGCAGTATTTT.

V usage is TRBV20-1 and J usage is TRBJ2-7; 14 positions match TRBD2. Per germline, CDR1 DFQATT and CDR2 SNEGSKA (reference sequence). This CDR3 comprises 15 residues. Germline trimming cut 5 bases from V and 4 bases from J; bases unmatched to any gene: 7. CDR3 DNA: TGCAGTGCTCTTGGGACTAGCGGGAGTGAGTACGAGCAGTACGTC. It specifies CSALGTSGSEYEQYV.

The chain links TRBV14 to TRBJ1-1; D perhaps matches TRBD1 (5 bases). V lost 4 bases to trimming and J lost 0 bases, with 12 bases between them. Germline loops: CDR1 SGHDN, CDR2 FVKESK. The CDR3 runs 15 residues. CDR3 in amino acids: CASSPRGVMNTEAFF. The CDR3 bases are TGTGCCAGCAGCCCAAGGGGAGTTATGAACACTGAAGCTTTCTTT.